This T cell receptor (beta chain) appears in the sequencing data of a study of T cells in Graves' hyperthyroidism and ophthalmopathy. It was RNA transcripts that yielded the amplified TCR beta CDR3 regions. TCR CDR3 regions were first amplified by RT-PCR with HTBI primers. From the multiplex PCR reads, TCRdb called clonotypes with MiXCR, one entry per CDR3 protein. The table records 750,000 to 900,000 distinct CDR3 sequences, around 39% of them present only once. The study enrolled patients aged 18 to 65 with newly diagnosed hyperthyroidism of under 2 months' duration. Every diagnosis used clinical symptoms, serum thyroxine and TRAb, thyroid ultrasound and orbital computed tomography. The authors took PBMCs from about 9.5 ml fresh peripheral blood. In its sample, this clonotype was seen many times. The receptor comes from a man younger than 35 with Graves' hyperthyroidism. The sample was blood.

The CDR3 nucleotides are TGTGCCAGCAGCGTAGCGGCGGGACAGGTGCAGGGCTACACCTTC. Its protein is CASSVAAGQVQGYTF. The chain couples TRBV9 to TRBJ1-2; 8 bases match TRBD1. The CDR3 sequence is 15 residues long. The germline CDR1 and CDR2 sequences are SGDLS and YYNGEE. The J segment lost 8 bases and the V segment lost 0 bases, leaving 9 bases of the junction unmatched.